What follows describes a single TCR beta chain. The source of the sample is a study of glioma-infiltrating T cells after dendritic cell vaccination. Study overall: Treatment, given 2003 to 2012, was autologous tumor lysate-pulsed dendritic cell vaccination. Three intradermal dendritic cell vaccine injections were given every two weeks.

This CDR3 region has 16 residues. Described time point: after dendritic cell vaccination, including at tumor progression/relapse. All glioblastoma patients lacked an isocitrate dehydrogenase mutation. The assay was immunoSEQ multiplex PCR, and TCRdb's table has in-frame clones only and misses some. Of fewer than 30,000 clones listed, roughly nine tenths are singletons. This material consisted of blood, taken after dendritic cell vaccination. J is TRBJ2-5 and V is TRBV21-1; no check of the table's D call, TRBD2, against the DNA was made. TRBV21-1 is a listed pseudogene. The origin of this receptor is a human donor with glioblastoma. CDR3 nucleotides: TGTGCCAGCAGCAATATGGTAAGCCTGCCTCAAGAGACCCAGTACTTC. This gives the protein CASSNMVSLPQETQYF.